This TCR beta chain is drawn from a study of T-cell memory formation after mild COVID-19. Study findings and constraints: Clones shrinking from day 15 to 85 showed even CD4/CD8 mixes; later expanders tilted CD4+.

UMIs and sample barcodes were carried by the TCR alpha and TCR beta cDNA libraries that 5'RACE produced using constant-segment primers. TCRdb fed the 5' RACE reads into MiXCR, producing one record per CDR3 protein. Altogether around 340,000 distinct CDR3 sequences are present, about 13% being singletons, with the ten largest covering about a fifth. This clonotype has at least ten counts. Its antigen is unknown. Per the germline V gene, CDR1 is KGHSH and CDR2 is LQKENI. V was clipped by 3 bases and J by 2 bases, with 11 bases between them. CDR3 length equals 14 residues. The specimen sequenced was PBMCs or a T cell subset sorted from them (not recorded which). The TCR was taken from a young man who had mild COVID-19 (a few samples of this study predate the infection). Cell type and time point are not known. V gene TRBV18 combines with J gene TRBJ2-7, with TRBD1 as a possible D gene (6 bases). CDR3 in amino acids: CASSPGAGAYEQYV. The CDR3 DNA reads as TGTGCCAGCTCACCTGGCGCAGGGGCCTACGAGCAGTACGTC.